The present T cell receptor (beta chain) was sequenced within a study of cytomegalovirus exposure and HLA in healthy donors. Use of 60 Vbeta and 13 Jbeta primers characterized the PCR. Only in-frame clones appear in the TCRdb table, and some are missing; sequencing was by immunoSEQ multiplex PCR. Among 150,000 to 200,000 clones, around 81% were seen once, and the ten largest hold approximately 2%. Regarding this clone: Its target is not known.

The germline V and J ends were trimmed by 4 bases and 8 bases, with 16 bases remaining between them. Germline V gives CDR1 SGHNT, CDR2 YYREEE (reference sequence). The CDR3 runs 13 residues. Broader study findings: CMV serostatus was the only immune exposure information that was available. CMV antigen specificity was confirmed in vitro for three CMV-associated chains. Some TCR beta chains (roughly 150 of them) were listed as cytomegalovirus-associated.

V is TRBV5-4 and J is TRBJ2-7; D might be TRBD2 (7 bases). Source material: PBMCs. The receptor comes from a young woman in good health and CMV-seropositive. The CDR3 DNA reads TGTGCCAGCAGCACCGGTTTGGGGGGGCAGCAGTACTTC. Encoded protein: CASSTGLGGQQYF.